This TCR beta chain emerged from a study of early T cells in non-severe SARS-CoV-2 infection. Across the whole study: Whole-blood bulk RNA, unsorted, was sequenced, and chains were unpaired.

Germline CDR1 is SGHTA and CDR2 is FQGNSA. The CDR3 covers 17 residues. Trimming cost V 5 bases and J 3 bases; bases outside gene matches: 11. This clonotype was detected many times. The antigen remains unidentified. Regarding the study as a whole: In VDJdb matching, anti-spike CD8 responses were favored while private and CD4 specificities went missing.

Researchers attached unique molecular identifiers to individual cDNA molecules. Each CDR3 protein is one row after TCRdb ran MiXCR on the 5' RACE reads. Of 35,000 to 40,000 distinct CDR3 sequences listed, more than 5% were seen once; the top ten hold 7.6%. The TCR comes from an adult who was a healthcare worker with PCR-confirmed SARS-CoV-2 infection or an uninfected control (not recorded which). The J gene is TRBJ2-4, the V gene TRBV7-2; 9 bases map to TRBD2. The sequenced material came from whole blood. Written as DNA, the CDR3 is TGTGCCAGCAGCCCGCAAGCGGGGGGTTACCTCAAAAACATTCAGTACTTC. It specifies CASSPQAGGYLKNIQYF.